The present entry profiles one TCR beta chain with its context. From germline, CDR1 is SGHRS and CDR2 YFSETQ. Trimming left V 1 base short and J 4 bases short, with 17 bases between. This CDR3 comprises 16 residues. This sample stems from a study of blood T cell repertoires in COVID-19. Produced via immunoSEQ multiplex PCR; TCRdb's table is partial and in-frame only. This sample has some 300,000 clones, with 75% to 90% found just once. Cohorts were based on clinical histories the participants reported. The V and J genes are TRBV5-1 and TRBJ1-1; a weak D match, TRBD1 (5 bases). The source material was PBMCs or T cells enriched from blood (not recorded which). This TCR derives from a woman in her forties who had recovered from COVID-19. CDR3 amino acids: CASSLFSGLDRTEAFF. Here the CDR3 DNA reads TGCGCCAGCAGCTTGTTTTCAGGGTTGGATCGCACTGAAGCTTTCTTT.